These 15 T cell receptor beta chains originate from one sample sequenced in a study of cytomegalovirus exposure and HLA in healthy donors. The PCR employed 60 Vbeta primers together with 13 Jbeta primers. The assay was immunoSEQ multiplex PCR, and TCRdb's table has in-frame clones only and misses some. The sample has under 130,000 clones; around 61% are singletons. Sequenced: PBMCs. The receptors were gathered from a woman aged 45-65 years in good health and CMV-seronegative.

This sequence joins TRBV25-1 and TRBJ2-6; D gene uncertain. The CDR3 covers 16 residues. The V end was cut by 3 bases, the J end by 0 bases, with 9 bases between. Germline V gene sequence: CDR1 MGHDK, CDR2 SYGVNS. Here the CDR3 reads CASSDAANSGANVLTF. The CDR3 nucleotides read TGTGCCAGCAGTGATGCGGCAAACTCTGGGGCCAACGTCCTGACTTTC.

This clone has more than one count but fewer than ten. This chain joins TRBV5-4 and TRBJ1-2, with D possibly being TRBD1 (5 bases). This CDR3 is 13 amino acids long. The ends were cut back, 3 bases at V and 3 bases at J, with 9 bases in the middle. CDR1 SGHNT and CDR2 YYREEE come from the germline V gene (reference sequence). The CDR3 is CASSSPGYYGYTF. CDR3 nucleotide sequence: TGTGCCAGCAGCTCTCCAGGGTACTATGGCTACACCTTC.

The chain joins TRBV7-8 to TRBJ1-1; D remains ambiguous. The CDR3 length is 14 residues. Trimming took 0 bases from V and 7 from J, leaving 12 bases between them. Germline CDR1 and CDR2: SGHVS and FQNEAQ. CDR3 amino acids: CASSLAAGRGEAFF. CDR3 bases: TGTGCCAGCAGCTTAGCGGCCGGTCGGGGTGAAGCTTTCTTT.

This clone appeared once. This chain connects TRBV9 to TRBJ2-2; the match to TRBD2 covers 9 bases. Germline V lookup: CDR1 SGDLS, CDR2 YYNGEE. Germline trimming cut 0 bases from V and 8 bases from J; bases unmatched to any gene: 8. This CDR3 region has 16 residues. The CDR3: CASSVASGKDLGELFF. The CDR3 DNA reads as TGTGCCAGCAGCGTAGCTAGCGGGAAGGATCTTGGGGAGCTGTTTTTT.

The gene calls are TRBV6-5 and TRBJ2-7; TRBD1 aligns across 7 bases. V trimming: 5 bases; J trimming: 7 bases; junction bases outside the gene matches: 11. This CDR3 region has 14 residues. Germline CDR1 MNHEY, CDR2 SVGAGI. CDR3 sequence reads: CASSQGDSLTEQYF. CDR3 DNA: TGTGCCAGCAGTCAGGGGGATTCCCTTACGGAGCAGTACTTC.

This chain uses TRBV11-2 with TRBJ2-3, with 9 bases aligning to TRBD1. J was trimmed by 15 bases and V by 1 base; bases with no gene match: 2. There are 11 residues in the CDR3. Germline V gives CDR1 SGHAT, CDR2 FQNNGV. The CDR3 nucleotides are TGTGCCAGCAGCTTAGGGGGACAGGGATATTTT. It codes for CASSLGGQGYF. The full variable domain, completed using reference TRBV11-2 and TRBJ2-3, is EAGVAQSPRYKIIEKRQSVAFWCNPISGHATLYWYQQILGQGPKLLIQFQNNGVVDDSQLPKDRFSAERLKGVDSTLKIQPAKLEDSAVYLCASSLGGQGYFGPGTRLTVL.

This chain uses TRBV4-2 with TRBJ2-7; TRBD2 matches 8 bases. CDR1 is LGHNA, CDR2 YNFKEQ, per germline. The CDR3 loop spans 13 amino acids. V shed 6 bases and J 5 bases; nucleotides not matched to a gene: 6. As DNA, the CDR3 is TGTGCCAGCAGTACCCGTAGCGGGGACGAGCAGTACTTC. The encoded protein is CASSTRSGDEQYF.

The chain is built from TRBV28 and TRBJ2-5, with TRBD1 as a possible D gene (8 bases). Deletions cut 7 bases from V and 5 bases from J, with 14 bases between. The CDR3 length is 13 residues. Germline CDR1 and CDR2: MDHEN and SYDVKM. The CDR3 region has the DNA TGTGCCAGCAACGGACAGGGAGGGGAGACCCAGTACTTC. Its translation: CASNGQGGETQYF.

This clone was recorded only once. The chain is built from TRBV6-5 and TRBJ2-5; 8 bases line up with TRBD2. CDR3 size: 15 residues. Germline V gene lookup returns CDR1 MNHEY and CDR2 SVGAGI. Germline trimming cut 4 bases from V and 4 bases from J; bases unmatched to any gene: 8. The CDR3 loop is CASSFSGDSGETQYF. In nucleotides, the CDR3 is TGTGCCAGCAGTTTTAGCGGGGACTCGGGAGAGACCCAGTACTTC.

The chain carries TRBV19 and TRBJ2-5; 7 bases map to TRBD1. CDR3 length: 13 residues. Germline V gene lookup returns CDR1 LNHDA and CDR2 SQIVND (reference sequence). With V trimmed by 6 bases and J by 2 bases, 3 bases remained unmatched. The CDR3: CASSMTGQETQYF. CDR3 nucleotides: TGTGCCAGTAGCATGACAGGGCAAGAGACCCAGTACTTC.

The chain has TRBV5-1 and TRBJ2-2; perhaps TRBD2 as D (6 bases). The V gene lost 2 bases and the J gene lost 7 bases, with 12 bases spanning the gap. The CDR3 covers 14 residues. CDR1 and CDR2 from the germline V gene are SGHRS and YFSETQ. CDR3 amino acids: CASSFAAGRGELFF. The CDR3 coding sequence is TGCGCCAGCAGCTTCGCGGCGGGACGCGGGGAGCTGTTTTTT.

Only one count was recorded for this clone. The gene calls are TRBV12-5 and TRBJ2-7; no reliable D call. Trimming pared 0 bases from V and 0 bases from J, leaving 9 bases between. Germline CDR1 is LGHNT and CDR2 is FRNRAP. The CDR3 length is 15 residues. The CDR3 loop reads CASGLVIESSYEQYF. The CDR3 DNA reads TGTGCTAGTGGTTTGGTAATCGAGAGCTCCTACGAGCAGTACTTC.

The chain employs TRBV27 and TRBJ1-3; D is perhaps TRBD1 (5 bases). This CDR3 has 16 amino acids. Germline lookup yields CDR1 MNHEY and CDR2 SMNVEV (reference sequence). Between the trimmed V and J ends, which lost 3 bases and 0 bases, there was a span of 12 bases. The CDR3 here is CASSFSRQSSGNTIYF. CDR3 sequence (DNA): TGTGCCAGCAGTTTCTCCCGACAGAGCTCTGGAAACACCATATATTTT.

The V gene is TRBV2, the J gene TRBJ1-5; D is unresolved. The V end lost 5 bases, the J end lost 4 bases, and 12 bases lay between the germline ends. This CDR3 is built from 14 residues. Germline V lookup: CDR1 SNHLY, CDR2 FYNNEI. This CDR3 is CASSWQQQNQPQHF. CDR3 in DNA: TGTGCCAGCAGTTGGCAACAGCAAAATCAGCCCCAGCATTTT.

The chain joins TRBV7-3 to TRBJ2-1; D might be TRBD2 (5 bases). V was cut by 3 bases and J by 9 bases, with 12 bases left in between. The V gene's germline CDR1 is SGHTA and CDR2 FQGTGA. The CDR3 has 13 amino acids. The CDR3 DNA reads TGTGCCAGCAGCTTGAACGCGGCGGGTGAGCAGTTCTTC. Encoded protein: CASSLNAAGEQFF. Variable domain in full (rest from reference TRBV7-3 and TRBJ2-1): GAGVSQTPSNKVTEKGKYVELRCDPISGHTALYWYRQSLGQGPEFLIYFQGTGAADDSGLPNDRFFAVRPEGSVSTLKIQRTERGDSAVYLCASSLNAAGEQFFGPGTRLTVL.